This TCR beta chain emerged from a study of early T cells in non-severe SARS-CoV-2 infection. CDR3 length: 15 residues. The germline V gene has CDR1 MGHRA and CDR2 YSYEKL. With 1 base removed from V and 7 bases from J, the gap between germline ends came to 13 bases. One entry per CDR3 protein, called by TCRdb with MiXCR from the 5' RACE reads. The data show about 35,000 distinct CDR3 sequences, under 8% seen once. This clonotype has ten or more counts. The TCR comes from an adult who was a healthcare worker with PCR-confirmed SARS-CoV-2 infection or an uninfected control (not recorded which). V and J are TRBV4-1 and TRBJ1-4; D unclear. The sample was whole blood. The CDR3 is CASSQGGGLGEKLFF. The CDR3 nucleotides read TGCGCCAGCAGCCAAGGTGGAGGGTTAGGTGAAAAACTGTTTTTT.